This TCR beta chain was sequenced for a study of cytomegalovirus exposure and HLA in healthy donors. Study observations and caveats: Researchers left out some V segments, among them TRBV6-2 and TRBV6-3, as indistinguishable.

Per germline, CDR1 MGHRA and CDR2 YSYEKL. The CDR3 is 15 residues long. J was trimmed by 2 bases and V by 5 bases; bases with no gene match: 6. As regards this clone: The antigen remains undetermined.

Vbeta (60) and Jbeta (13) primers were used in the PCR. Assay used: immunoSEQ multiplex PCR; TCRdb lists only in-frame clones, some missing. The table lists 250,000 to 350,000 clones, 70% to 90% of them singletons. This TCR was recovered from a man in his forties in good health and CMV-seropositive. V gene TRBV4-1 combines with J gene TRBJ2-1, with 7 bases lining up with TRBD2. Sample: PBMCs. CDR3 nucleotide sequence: TGCGCCAGCAGCGCTCTAAGCGGGGCCTACAATGAGCAGTTCTTC. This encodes CASSALSGAYNEQFF.